The clone carrying this T cell receptor beta chain was seen only a few times. Its antigen is not identified. Sequencing was performed with immunoSEQ multiplex PCR; in TCRdb, only in-frame clones are kept and a portion is missing. Among 100,000 to 120,000 clones listed, 90% were seen once. Germline V CDR1 and CDR2: MGHRA, YSYEKL. Deletions cut 4 bases from V and 4 bases from J, with 13 bases between. This CDR3 is built from 14 residues. These data are taken from a study of Tregs in tolerant kidney transplant recipients. Whole-study results and caveats: The small number of patients limits these findings pending further validation. Biological reproducibility was not directly addressed in this study. Changing PCR primers prevented nucleotide comparison between some patients' samples. Donor-specific Treg expansion exceeded global Treg expansion in tolerant patients, suggesting antigen drive.

The input for sequencing was CD4+ T cells from blood, taken before the transplant. The chain carries TRBV4-1 and TRBJ1-1; D not resolved. This TCR came from a human donor who received a combined kidney and bone marrow transplant. CDR3 sequence (DNA): TGCGCCAGCAGCCCGCTCCTGGGCACCACTGAAGCTTTCTTT. Translating gives CASSPLLGTTEAFF.